One sample yielded the 11 T cell receptor beta chains listed below, sequenced in a study of blood T cells in healthy people across ages. The second PCR ran about 6 to 12 cycles with a sample-barcoded 5' primer and J-beta primers. TCRdb reanalysed the 5' RACE reads using MiXCR and keeps one entry per CDR3 protein. This sample yields about 1,600,000 distinct CDR3 sequences, of which 35% to 45% are seen a single time; 7.9% belongs to the top ten. The sample taken for sequencing was blood. The receptors stem from a woman aged 18-29 years in good health.

The chain has TRBV5-6 and TRBJ2-7; maybe TRBD1 (6 bases). Germline V gives CDR1 SGHDT, CDR2 YYEEEE. This CDR3 contains 14 residues. V was clipped by 4 bases and J by 4 bases, with 15 bases between them. The CDR3 here is CASSLTGQLYEQYF. DNA of the CDR3: TGTGCCAGCAGCCTCACCGGACAGCTATACGAGCAGTACTTC.

This clonotype was detected only a few times. This rearrangement joins TRBV11-2 to TRBJ2-3; 9 nucleotides match TRBD1. This CDR3 contains 13 residues. The germline gives CDR1 SGHAT, CDR2 FQNNGV. The junction had 7 bases not matched to a gene; V was cut back by 6 bases and J by 9 bases. CDR3 sequence (DNA): TGTGCCAGCAGGCCTACAGGGGGCGGAACGCAGTATTTT. It specifies CASRPTGGGTQYF.

This clonotype was recorded a few times. The rearrangement uses TRBV4-1 and TRBJ1-1; 8 nucleotides line up with TRBD1. Germline assignment: CDR1 MGHRA and CDR2 YSYEKL. Losses at the gene ends were 3 bases for V and 4 bases for J; bases not matched to a gene: 7. The CDR3 loop spans 15 amino acids. Here the CDR3 reads CASSHPQGAGTEAFF. The CDR3 DNA is TGCGCCAGCAGCCATCCTCAGGGGGCGGGCACTGAAGCTTTCTTT.

This clonotype was counted only a few times. The CDR3: CSVAGIGGRATYEQYF. CDR3 DNA: TGCAGCGTTGCGGGGATTGGGGGCAGGGCGACCTACGAGCAGTACTTC. V is TRBV29-1 and J is TRBJ2-7; tentatively, D is TRBD1 (6 bases). V lost 4 bases, J lost 2 bases, and 21 bases lay in between. The germline V gene encodes CDR1 SQVTM and CDR2 ANQGSEA. The CDR3 loop spans 16 amino acids.

In this sample, this clonotype turned up a few times. The J gene is TRBJ1-2, the V gene TRBV25-1, with TRBD1 as a possible D gene (5 bases). Trimming cost V 0 bases and J 4 bases, with 15 bases left between them. Germline V gives CDR1 MGHDK, CDR2 SYGVNS. This CDR3 is built from 16 residues. DNA of the CDR3: TGTGCCAGCAGTGAATATGGTGAGGGGCGCATCTATGGCTACACCTTC. It yields the protein CASSEYGEGRIYGYTF.

V and J are TRBV7-2 and TRBJ2-7; D is possibly TRBD1 (6 bases). Germline V CDR1 and CDR2: SGHTA, FQGNSA. The CDR3 is made up of 15 amino acids. The V and J ends lost 5 bases and 6 bases respectively, with 20 bases between them. CDR3 nucleotide sequence: TGTGCCAGCAGCCTCGCCCGGGACACCGTAGGCGAGCAGTACTTC. Protein sequence: CASSLARDTVGEQYF.

The chain employs TRBV20-1 and TRBJ2-3; 7 positions agree with TRBD1. Germline values: CDR1 DFQATT, CDR2 SNEGSKA (reference sequence). J gave up 0 bases and V 6 bases, and 9 bases lay outside the gene matches. The CDR3 totals 15 residues. The DNA for the CDR3 is TGCAGTGCAACCCGACAGGGTGGGAGCACAGATACGCAGTATTTT. This codes for CSATRQGGSTDTQYF.

This clonotype appeared a few times. This rearrangement joins TRBV12-3 or TRBV12-4 to TRBJ1-2; the D gene is possibly TRBD1 (6 bases). This CDR3 comprises 13 residues. V was shortened by 6 bases and J by 4 bases, with 12 bases between the two germline ends. DNA for the CDR3: TGTGCCAGCAGCAAGGGGGGGCCCTATGGCTACACCTTC. Encoded protein: CASSKGGPYGYTF.

This clonotype appeared a few times. The rearrangement links TRBV27 to TRBJ2-3; D unclear. V was cut by 3 bases and J by 6 bases, with 10 bases left in between. The CDR3 totals 13 residues. The germline V gene has CDR1 MNHEY and CDR2 SMNVEV (reference sequence). Here the CDR3 reads CASSFGKLDTQYF. The CDR3 coding sequence is TGTGCCAGCAGTTTTGGGAAGCTGGATACGCAGTATTTT.

This clonotype was detected only a few times. The chain joins TRBV12-3 or TRBV12-4 to TRBJ1-4, with 7 nucleotides matching TRBD1. There are 15 residues in the CDR3. Losses at the gene ends were 5 bases for V and 1 base for J; bases not matched to a gene: 4. This CDR3 is CASSTGDETNEKLFF. CDR3 nucleotide sequence: TGTGCCAGCAGTACAGGGGACGAAACTAATGAAAAACTGTTTTTT.

The rearrangement links TRBV5-6 to TRBJ2-3, with TRBD1 matching 8 bases. Germline values: CDR1 SGHDT, CDR2 YYEEEE. The trim removed 6 bases at V and 0 bases at J, leaving 15 bases unmatched. The CDR3 is made up of 18 amino acids. CDR3 sequence (DNA): TGTGCCAGCAAGAAAACAGGGGGGATTTACACTAGCACAGATACGCAGTATTTT. This sequence encodes CASKKTGGIYTSTDTQYF.